The clone carrying this T cell receptor (beta chain) was counted between two and nine times. Germline CDR1 reads DFQATT; CDR2 reads SNEGSKA (reference sequence). V shed 2 bases, J shed 4 bases, and the junction held 10 bases outside the gene matches. The CDR3 runs to 15 residues. The data derive from a study of blood T cells in healthy people across ages. Primed by a sample-barcoded 5' primer and a J-beta primer mix, a second PCR proceeded for 7 to 11 cycles. The template-switch adaptor, which had 12 random nucleotides, put a tag on each cDNA molecule. Each CDR3 protein gets one entry after TCRdb re-called the 5' RACE reads with MiXCR. The sample yields around 1.5 million distinct CDR3 sequences, 34% seen once.

The clonotype comes from a woman between 25 and 40 years old in good health. Material for sequencing was blood. The chain employs TRBV20-1 and TRBJ1-2, with 7 bases fitting TRBD1. The CDR3, as DNA: TGCAGTGCTAGACCTCAGGGCGGGACAGCCTATGGCTACACCTTC. Its translation: CSARPQGGTAYGYTF.